The rows below give T cell receptor beta chains drawn from one sample of a study of blood T cells in healthy people across ages. TCRdb reprocessed the 5' RACE reads via MiXCR and lists one record per CDR3 protein. The table lists 600,000 to 800,000 distinct CDR3 sequences, around 21% of them singletons. The specimen sequenced was blood. The receptors come from a man in his sixties or seventies in good health. Both conserved end residues are part of each CDR3. A D gene is named only where the DNA matches it firmly. Expanded clones get a size class; other rows say once, few or many, or leave the size out.

TGTGCCAGCTCACCTGAGAGTAACTATGGCTACACCTTC	CASSPESNYGYTF	TRBV18	NA	NA	13	TRBJ1-2
TGCAGCGTGATGAGGGAGTCCTACAATGAGCAGTTCTTC	CSVMRESYNEQFF	TRBV29-1	NA	many	13	TRBJ2-1
TGTGCCAGCATCGAATTGGGACTAGCGGGTACCGGGGAGCTGTTTTTT	CASIELGLAGTGELFF	TRBV7-9	TRBD2	few	16	TRBJ2-2
TGTGCCAGCAGATTTGGGGGAGGAACCGGGGAGCTGTTTTTT	CASRFGGGTGELFF	TRBV27	NA	NA	14	TRBJ2-2
TGTGCCAGCAGCTCCTACAGGGTAGCGGATACGCAGTATTTT	CASSSYRVADTQYF	TRBV7-6	NA	few	14	TRBJ2-3
TGCGGTGCTAGAGACAGGTACAAAGAGACCCAGTACTTC	CGARDRYKETQYF	TRBV20-1	NA	NA	13	TRBJ2-5
TGCAGTGCAATACTCAGCACAGATACGCAGTATTTT	CSAILSTDTQYF	TRBV20-1	NA	few	12	TRBJ2-3
TGCAGTGCTTTAGACAGGGGAGTTTACAATGAGCAGTTCTTC	CSALDRGVYNEQFF	TRBV20-1	TRBD1	NA	14	TRBJ2-1
TGTGCCAGCAGCTTAGGGACTAGCGGTGCCGAGACCCAGTACTTC	CASSLGTSGAETQYF	TRBV7-2	TRBD2	NA	15	TRBJ2-5
TGCAGTGCCCCGGGGATGATGGCGGGGTTCTACGAGCAGTACTTC	CSAPGMMAGFYEQYF	TRBV20-1	NA	NA	15	TRBJ2-7
TGCAGCGTTGAAGACCTTCTAGGGGAGACAGATACGCAGTATTTT	CSVEDLLGETDTQYF	TRBV29-1	NA	NA	15	TRBJ2-3
TGTGCCAGCAGTGAACTAGGAGGTAGCAGGGGGACCCAGTACTTC	CASSELGGSRGTQYF	TRBV6-1	NA	few	15	TRBJ2-5
TGCGCCAGCAGCTTGTGGGGGACAGGGGGCGAAGAAAAACTGTTTTTT	CASSLWGTGGEEKLFF	TRBV5-1	TRBD1	few	16	TRBJ1-4
TGTGCCAGCAGTTTACCGGATCCAGGGAGCCTAGATCAGCCCCAGCATTTT	CASSLPDPGSLDQPQHF	TRBV28	NA	few	17	TRBJ1-5
TGCAGTGCCCCGGGACAGGGTGCCGAGCAGTACTTC	CSAPGQGAEQYF	TRBV20-1	TRBD1	few	12	TRBJ2-7
TGTGCCAGCAGCCGACAGTCGGGAGCCTCTGGAAACACCATATATTTT	CASSRQSGASGNTIYF	TRBV27	NA	few	16	TRBJ1-3
TGTGCCAGCACCCTGGGGACTATGCTAGGCACAGATACGCAGTATTTT	CASTLGTMLGTDTQYF	TRBV25-1	TRBD2	NA	16	TRBJ2-3
TGTGCCAGCACGAGAACCGGGACAGGCCAAGAGACCCAGTACTTC	CASTRTGTGQETQYF	TRBV6-1	TRBD1	NA	15	TRBJ2-5
TGTGCCAGCAGTCCGACTAGCTTCTACAATGAGCAGTTCTTC	CASSPTSFYNEQFF	TRBV12-3/TRBV12-4	TRBD2	NA	14	TRBJ2-1
TGTGCCAGCAGTCAACCTAGCCGACAGGGGTGGTCGGAGACCCAGTACTTC	CASSQPSRQGWSETQYF	TRBV12-3/TRBV12-4	TRBD1	NA	17	TRBJ2-5
TGTGCCAGCAGTCTACAGGGTTTGGTGAACTTC	CASSLQGLVNF	TRBV12-3/TRBV12-4	NA	NA	11	TRBJ2-7
TGTGCCAGCAGCTTAGTGGATAGGGGACTAGCGGGACGGGGCAAAAACATTCAGTACTTC	CASSLVDRGLAGRGKNIQYF	TRBV7-2	TRBD2	many	20	TRBJ2-4
TGCAGTGCTAGAATGGCGGGGTTGAAGGAGACCCAGTACTTC	CSARMAGLKETQYF	TRBV20-1	NA	NA	14	TRBJ2-5
TGCAGTGCTAGAGATCTGAACGGGGCCTACGTGAACACTGAAGCTTTCTTT	CSARDLNGAYVNTEAFF	TRBV20-1	NA	few	17	TRBJ1-1
TGTGCCAGCAGTTTAGCAGGGCCCCGCGACTATGGCTACACCTTC	CASSLAGPRDYGYTF	TRBV27	NA	NA	15	TRBJ1-2
TGTGCCAGCATCGCCCGGGACGGAACTGGCTATGGCTACACCTTC	CASIARDGTGYGYTF	TRBV6-5	NA	NA	15	TRBJ1-2
TGTGCCATCAGTACCTACGCCGGGAGCTACGAGCAGTACTTC	CAISTYAGSYEQYF	TRBV10-3	NA	NA	14	TRBJ2-7
TGCAGCGTTGACGGGACTAGCGGGCCTACCGCGGATACGCAGTATTTT	CSVDGTSGPTADTQYF	TRBV29-1	TRBD2	once	16	TRBJ2-3
TGTGCCACCAGCAGAGAAGGGGAAGAAACAGATACGCAGTATTTT	CATSREGEETDTQYF	TRBV15	NA	NA	15	TRBJ2-3
TGTGCCAGCAGTGATTACGGTGATGGCTCCTACGAGCAGTACTTC	CASSDYGDGSYEQYF	TRBV6-1	NA	NA	15	TRBJ2-7
TGTGCCAGCAGCCCGGGAGGGACAGACCCCACAGATACGCAGTATTTT	CASSPGGTDPTDTQYF	TRBV7-2	NA	few	16	TRBJ2-3
TGTGCCAGCAGCCAAACCGGGACCAGGATCTACAATGAGCAGTTCTTC	CASSQTGTRIYNEQFF	TRBV3-1	NA	NA	16	TRBJ2-1
TGTGCCAGCAGCTCAGCCTCGTACTCTGGAAACACCATATATTTT	CASSSASYSGNTIYF	TRBV7-2	NA	NA	15	TRBJ1-3
TGTGCCAGCAGCCCGATTACAGGGGACGAGCAGTACTTC	CASSPITGDEQYF	TRBV14	TRBD1	NA	13	TRBJ2-7
TGCGCCAGCAGTCCTTCGGACGGGAAGCTGAACGAGCAGTACTTC	CASSPSDGKLNEQYF	TRBV4-1	NA	NA	15	TRBJ2-7
TGTGCCAGCACCCCGAGTAGCGGGCGAGTGAATGAGGAGTTCTTC	CASTPSSGRVNEEFF	TRBV5-6	TRBD2	NA	15	TRBJ2-5
TGCGCCAGCAGCTTGGAGGGGACAACACCCACAGATACGCAGTATTTT	CASSLEGTTPTDTQYF	TRBV5-1	NA	NA	16	TRBJ2-3
TGTGCCAGCAGCTTAAACCCCGGGGGGGCAGCTCAGCCCCAGCATTTT	CASSLNPGGAAQPQHF	TRBV7-2	NA	few	16	TRBJ1-5
TGTGCCAGCAGTGAACTTGAAGGGGCCCAGTACTTC	CASSELEGAQYF	TRBV28	NA	few	12	TRBJ2-5